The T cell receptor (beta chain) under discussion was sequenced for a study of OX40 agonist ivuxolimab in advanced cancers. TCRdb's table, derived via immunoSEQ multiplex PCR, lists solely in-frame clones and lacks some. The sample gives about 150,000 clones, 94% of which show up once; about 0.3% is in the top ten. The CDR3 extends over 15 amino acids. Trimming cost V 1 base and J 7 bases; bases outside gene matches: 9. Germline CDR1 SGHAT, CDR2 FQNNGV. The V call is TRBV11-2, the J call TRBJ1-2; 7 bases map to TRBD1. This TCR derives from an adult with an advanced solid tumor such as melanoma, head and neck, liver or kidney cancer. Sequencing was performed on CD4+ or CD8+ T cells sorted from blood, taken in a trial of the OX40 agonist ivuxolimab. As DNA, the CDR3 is TGTGCCAGCAGCTTAGTATCCCAGGGGGGCAGTGGCTACACCTTC. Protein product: CASSLVSQGGSGYTF.